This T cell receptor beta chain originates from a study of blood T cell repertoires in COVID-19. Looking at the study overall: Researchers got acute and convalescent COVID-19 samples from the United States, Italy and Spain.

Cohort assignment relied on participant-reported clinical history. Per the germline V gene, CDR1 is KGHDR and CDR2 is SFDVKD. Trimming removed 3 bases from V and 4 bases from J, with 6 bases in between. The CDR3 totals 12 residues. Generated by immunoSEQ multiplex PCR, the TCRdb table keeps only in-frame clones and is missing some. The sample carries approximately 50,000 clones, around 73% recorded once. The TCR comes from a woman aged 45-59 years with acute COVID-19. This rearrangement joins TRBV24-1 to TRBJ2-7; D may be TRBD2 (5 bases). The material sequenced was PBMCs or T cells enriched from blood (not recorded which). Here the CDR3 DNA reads TGTGCCACCAGTGATACTAGGTACGAGCAGTACTTC. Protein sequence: CATSDTRYEQYF.